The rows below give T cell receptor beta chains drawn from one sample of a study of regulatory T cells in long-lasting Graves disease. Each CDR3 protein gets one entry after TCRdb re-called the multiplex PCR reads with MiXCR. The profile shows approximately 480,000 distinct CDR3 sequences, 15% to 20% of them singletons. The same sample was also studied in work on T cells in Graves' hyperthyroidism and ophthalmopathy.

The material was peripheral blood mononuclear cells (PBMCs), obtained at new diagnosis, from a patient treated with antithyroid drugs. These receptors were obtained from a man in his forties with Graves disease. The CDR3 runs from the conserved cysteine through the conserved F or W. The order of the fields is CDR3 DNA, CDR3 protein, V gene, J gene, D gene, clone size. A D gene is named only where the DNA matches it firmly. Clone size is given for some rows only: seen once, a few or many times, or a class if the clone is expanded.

TGTGCCAGCAGTGAATTAGGGGAGCTGTTTTTT,CASSELGELFF,TRBV25-1,TRBJ2-2,.,.
TGTGCCAGTAGTATTGGAGGGAGACCGTACAATGAGCAGTTCTTC,CASSIGGRPYNEQFF,TRBV19,TRBJ2-1,.,many
TGTGCCAGCAGCGTATCGGGTAGCGGGAGGTTGGATGAGCAGTTCTTC,CASSVSGSGRLDEQFF,TRBV9,TRBJ2-1,TRBD2,few
TGTGCCAGCAGTTCCGGGACAGGGGCCTTAGGAGGTCAGCCCCAGCATTTT,CASSSGTGALGGQPQHF,TRBV28,TRBJ1-5,TRBD1,many
TGTGCCAGCAGCCCGTACTCTAGCGGGAGTCGAGGCAATGAGCAGTTCTTC,CASSPYSSGSRGNEQFF,TRBV11-3,TRBJ2-1,TRBD2,.
TGTGCCAGCAGCTATACAGGGGTCGATCAGCCCCAGCATTTT,CASSYTGVDQPQHF,TRBV2,TRBJ1-5,TRBD1,.
TGTGCCAGCAGGGAGGTAGCGGGAGATGGCACAGATACGCAGTATTTT,CASREVAGDGTDTQYF,TRBV28,TRBJ2-3,TRBD2,many
TGTGCCAGCAGACCAAGCTCCTACAATGAGCAGTTCTTC,CASRPSSYNEQFF,TRBV28,TRBJ2-1,.,many
TGCGCCAGCTTCGCGGGAGGCGTGTCAGATACGCAGTATTTT,CASFAGGVSDTQYF,TRBV5-1,TRBJ2-3,TRBD2,many
TGTGCCAGCAGCCAAGTAGGAGGTTCGGGGAACACTGAAGCTTTCTTT,CASSQVGGSGNTEAFF,TRBV3-1,TRBJ1-1,.,many
TGTGCCAGCAGTCCCGGTCACTCCTACAATGAGCAGTTCTTC,CASSPGHSYNEQFF,TRBV28,TRBJ2-1,.,.
TGTGCCACCAGTAGGGGTGACGGCAGCTCCTACGAGCAGTACTTC,CATSRGDGSSYEQYF,TRBV24-1,TRBJ2-7,.,.
TGCAGTGCTAGGATTGGACAGATAAATCAGCCCCAGCATTTT,CSARIGQINQPQHF,TRBV20-1,TRBJ1-5,.,many
TGCGCCAGCAGCCCCGGGACTAGCGGGACACGCGAGCAGTACTTC,CASSPGTSGTREQYF,TRBV4-1,TRBJ2-7,TRBD2,few
TGTGCCAGCTCCCCGACGACAGGAACCTCCTACAATGAGCAGTTCTTC,CASSPTTGTSYNEQFF,TRBV18,TRBJ2-1,.,many
TGCGCCAGCAGTCGAGGACAGGGGGCTCGGGAGCAGTACTTC,CASSRGQGAREQYF,TRBV10-2,TRBJ2-7,TRBD1,few
TGTGCCAGCAGTTTATCTAGCGGGATTCGGCAAGAGACCCAGTACTTC,CASSLSSGIRQETQYF,TRBV12-3/TRBV12-4,TRBJ2-5,TRBD2,many
TGTGCCAGCAGTGAATTTTGGGGCGCGGGGCAAGAGACCCAGTACTTC,CASSEFWGAGQETQYF,TRBV6-1,TRBJ2-5,.,.
TGTGCCAGTAGTACACTTCGACAGGGGAAACTGAACACTGAAGCTTTCTTT,CASSTLRQGKLNTEAFF,TRBV19,TRBJ1-1,TRBD1,.
TGCAGCGTAGATGGACAGGGGCTGGTCAATGAGCAGTTCTTC,CSVDGQGLVNEQFF,TRBV29-1,TRBJ2-1,TRBD1,.
TGTGCCAGCAGTGAAGACGGGGGAGGGGGCTCCTACGAGCAGTACTTC,CASSEDGGGGSYEQYF,TRBV6-1,TRBJ2-7,.,many
TGTGCCTGGACTCAACAGGGGACTGGGGCCAACGTCCTGACTTTC,CAWTQQGTGANVLTF,TRBV30,TRBJ2-6,TRBD1,many
TGCAGTGCTATAGACAGGGGGCGTTATAGCAATCAGCCCCAGCATTTT,CSAIDRGRYSNQPQHF,TRBV20-1,TRBJ1-5,TRBD1,.
TGTGCCAGCAGTTACATCAGGGCCACAGATACGCAGTATTTT,CASSYIRATDTQYF,TRBV6-2/TRBV6-3,TRBJ2-3,.,few
TGTGCCAGCAGTTTATGGGAGTTAGAGACCCAGTACTTC,CASSLWELETQYF,TRBV12-3/TRBV12-4,TRBJ2-5,.,many
TGTGCCAGCAGCTCGACAGGGGGCGCTTCGCGCGAGCAGTACTTC,CASSSTGGASREQYF,TRBV7-2,TRBJ2-7,TRBD1,many
TGTGCCAGCAGCCTCTCCGCAGACCTCTCCTACGAGCAGTACTTC,CASSLSADLSYEQYF,TRBV5-4,TRBJ2-7,.,few